This T cell receptor (beta chain) was sequenced for a study of cytomegalovirus exposure and HLA in healthy donors. Primers for the PCR totalled 60 Vbeta and 13 Jbeta. Produced via immunoSEQ multiplex PCR; TCRdb's table is partial and in-frame only. Of around 140,000 clones in the sample, around 77% are singletons; the top ten hold over 0.8%. Points from the study as a whole: In vitro, three CMV-associated chains proved specific for CMV antigens. Accurate prediction of most subjects' HLA-A and HLA-B alleles from TCR beta sequences was reported.

As concerns this clone: Antigen unknown.

Per the germline V gene, CDR1 is LNHDA and CDR2 is SQIVND (reference sequence). Trimming pared 4 bases from V and 4 bases from J, leaving 10 bases between. There are 13 residues in the CDR3. Healthy people donating bone marrow made up the donors. This chain uses TRBV19 with TRBJ1-2; possible D gene TRBD1, 5 bases. The TCR was taken from a woman in her sixties or seventies in good health and CMV-seronegative. Sequenced: PBMCs. The CDR3 here is CASSRDSPYGYTF. Written as DNA, the CDR3 is TGTGCCAGTAGTAGGGACTCCCCCTATGGCTACACCTTC. Supplemented by reference TRBV19 and TRBJ1-2, the full variable domain reads DGGITQSPKYLFRKEGQNVTLSCEQNLNHDAMYWYRQDPGQGLRLIYYSQIVNDFQKGDIAEGYSVSREKKESFPLTVTSAQKNPTAFYLCASSRDSPYGYTFGSGTRLTVV.